Listed below are T cell receptor beta chains from one sample, sequenced in a study of regulatory dendritic cells for organ transplantation. Method: immunoSEQ multiplex PCR; TCRdb's copy keeps in-frame clones and lacks some. The data hold under 50,000 clones, with 85% to 95% observed a single time. The sample was naive CD8+ T cells from blood. The receptors derive from a human donor in good health. Each CDR3 is given with its conserved first and last residue. A D gene is named only where the DNA matches it firmly. A row's size may be missing; if present it is once, few, many or a size class.

CDR3: CSVAAERYGYTF; DNA: TGCAGCGTTGCGGCAGAGCGCTATGGCTACACCTTC; V: TRBV29-1; J: TRBJ1-2; size: NA; D: NA
CDR3: CASSPPAGGHEQYF; DNA: TGTGCCAGCTCACCGCCAGCGGGAGGCCACGAGCAGTACTTC; V: TRBV18; J: TRBJ2-7; size: NA; D: TRBD2
CDR3: CASSFGLAGPRGTGELFF; DNA: TGCGCCAGCAGCTTCGGGTTAGCGGGACCCCGCGGAACCGGGGAGCTGTTTTTT; V: TRBV4-1; J: TRBJ2-2; size: NA; D: TRBD2
CDR3: CASSEDSSTDTQYF; DNA: TGCGCCAGCAGCGAGGACAGCAGCACAGATACGCAGTATTTT; V: TRBV5-1; J: TRBJ2-3; size: NA; D: NA
CDR3: CASSARGVGAGETQYF; DNA: TGTGCCAGCAGCGCCCGCGGGGTGGGTGCGGGGGAGACCCAGTACTTC; V: TRBV7-3; J: TRBJ2-5; size: NA; D: NA
CDR3: CASSSWTPPNTGELFF; DNA: TGTGCCAGTAGTAGTTGGACACCCCCGAACACCGGGGAGCTGTTTTTT; V: TRBV19; J: TRBJ2-2; size: NA; D: NA
CDR3: CASSENRHRGNTEAFF; DNA: TGTGCCAGCAGTGAAAATCGGCATCGTGGGAACACTGAAGCTTTCTTT; V: TRBV6-1; J: TRBJ1-1; size: NA; D: NA
CDR3: CASSPTGSTDTQYF; DNA: TGTGCCAGCAGCCCGACAGGGAGCACAGATACGCAGTATTTT; V: TRBV7-3; J: TRBJ2-3; size: NA; D: TRBD1
CDR3: CASTQNFGTRNTEAFF; DNA: TGTGCCAGCACCCAAAATTTCGGGACGAGGAACACTGAAGCTTTCTTT; V: TRBV28; J: TRBJ1-1; size: few; D: NA
CDR3: CASSLEHGGTYGYTF; DNA: TGTGCCAGCAGCTTAGAGCATGGGGGGACCTATGGCTACACCTTC; V: TRBV7-6; J: TRBJ1-2; size: NA; D: NA
CDR3: CASSLARTKYEQYF; DNA: TGTGCCAGCAGCTTGGCCAGGACAAAGTACGAGCAGTACTTC; V: TRBV5-5; J: TRBJ2-7; size: NA; D: NA
CDR3: CAISGEGAAYGYTF; DNA: TGTGCCATCAGTGGAGAGGGGGCGGCCTATGGCTACACCTTC; V: TRBV10-3; J: TRBJ1-2; size: NA; D: TRBD1